These T cell receptor beta chains were read from a single sample in a study of blood T cell repertoires in COVID-19. TCRdb's table, derived via immunoSEQ multiplex PCR, lists solely in-frame clones and lacks some. The sample carries roughly 190,000 clones, 75% to 90% recorded once. The sample comprised PBMCs or T cells enriched from blood (not recorded which). These receptors all come from a woman between 18 and 29 years old who had recovered from COVID-19. Each CDR3 is given with its conserved first and last residue. The order of the fields is D gene, clone size, J gene, V gene, CDR3 protein, CDR3 DNA. D genes are given only for firm matches. Not every row has a clone size; where given, it reads once, few, many or a size class.

.	.	TRBJ2-1	TRBV6-5	CASSYGGAGDEQFF	TGTGCCAGCAGTTACGGAGGGGCTGGCGATGAGCAGTTCTTC
.	.	TRBJ2-7	TRBV6-1	CASGGIGAALGYEQYF	TGTGCCAGCGGTGGGATCGGAGCGGCCCTAGGGTACGAGCAGTACTTC
.	.	TRBJ2-7	TRBV5-8	CASTLYYETYEQYF	TGTGCCAGCACCCTCTATTATGAAACCTACGAGCAGTACTTC
.	few	TRBJ1-5	TRBV28	CASSSTGQGKGGDNQPQHF	TGTGCCAGCAGTTCTACGGGGCAGGGTAAGGGAGGGGACAATCAGCCCCAGCATTTT
TRBD1	.	TRBJ1-4	TRBV5-1	CASSRSPPRQGADMKNEKLFF	TGCGCCAGCAGCAGATCTCCTCCACGCCAGGGGGCGGATATGAAAAATGAAAAACTGTTTTTT
.	.	TRBJ2-1	TRBV19	CASSIVTGSGNEQFF	TGTGCCAGTAGTATAGTTACAGGGTCGGGCAATGAGCAGTTCTTC
.	.	TRBJ2-5	TRBV16	CASSQSRLQETQYF	TGTGCCAGCAGCCAATCTAGACTCCAAGAGACCCAGTACTTC
TRBD1	.	TRBJ2-7	TRBV5-4	CASSYGTGPEQSQQYF	TGTGCCAGCAGCTACGGGACAGGCCCAGAACAGTCGCAGCAGTACTTC
TRBD1	.	TRBJ1-1	TRBV5-8	CASSNNRGGTEAFF	TGTGCCAGCAGCAATAACAGGGGCGGCACTGAAGCTTTCTTT
.	.	TRBJ1-1	TRBV9	CASSVEYWSEAFF	TGTGCCAGCAGCGTAGAGTACTGGAGTGAAGCTTTCTTT
TRBD2	.	TRBJ2-7	TRBV9	CASSVASGPPYEQYF	TGTGCCAGCAGCGTAGCTAGCGGTCCCCCCTACGAGCAGTACTTC
.	.	TRBJ1-5	TRBV15	CATSRDQGLNQPQHF	TGTGCCACCAGCAGAGATCAGGGGCTCAATCAGCCCCAGCATTTT
TRBD1	.	TRBJ1-2	TRBV18	CASSMDRGKNYGYTF	TGTGCCAGCTCTATGGACAGGGGCAAAAACTATGGCTACACCTTC
TRBD1	once	TRBJ2-7	TRBV28	CASSLFGTGAYEQYF	TGTGCCAGCAGTTTATTTGGGACAGGGGCCTACGAGCAGTACTTC
.	.	TRBJ1-5	TRBV19	CASTSWNRVNQPQHF	TGTGCCAGTACGAGTTGGAACAGGGTCAATCAGCCCCAGCATTTT
TRBD1	.	TRBJ1-5	TRBV27	CASSLAGQGARWPQHF	TGTGCCAGCAGTTTGGCGGGACAGGGGGCTCGATGGCCCCAGCATTTT
.	.	TRBJ2-7	TRBV7-7	CASSLGNSGSYEQYF	TGTGCTAGCAGCTTAGGTAACAGCGGCTCCTACGAGCAGTACTTC
TRBD2	.	TRBJ2-5	TRBV7-8	CASSLGARDGLFKREASGTQYF	TGTGCCAGCAGCTTAGGCGCCCGGGACGGATTGTTCAAGCGGGAGGCTTCAGGGACCCAGTACTTC
TRBD1	.	TRBJ1-1	TRBV12-3/TRBV12-4	CASSRTGFTEAFF	TGTGCCAGCAGCCGGACAGGGTTCACTGAAGCTTTCTTT
TRBD1	.	TRBJ2-7	TRBV29-1	CSVGGQGLDEQYF	TGCAGCGTTGGGGGACAGGGATTGGACGAGCAGTACTTC
TRBD1	.	TRBJ2-3	TRBV15	CATSSGSGTGVDTQYF	TGTGCCACCAGCAGTGGGTCCGGGACAGGGGTTGATACGCAGTATTTT
TRBD2	.	TRBJ2-7	TRBV5-6	CASSPGGGYYGEQYF	TGTGCCAGCAGCCCGGGAGGGGGGTACTACGGAGAGCAGTACTTC
TRBD1	.	TRBJ2-2	TRBV30	CAWTGTGWGELFF	TGTGCCTGGACAGGGACAGGGTGGGGGGAGCTGTTTTTT
TRBD1	.	TRBJ1-2	TRBV6-5	CASSLDRDRLLSYTF	TGTGCCAGCAGCCTTGACCGGGACAGGCTTTTGAGCTACACCTTC
TRBD2	.	TRBJ2-7	TRBV19	CASNGASGGQYF	TGTGCCAGTAACGGGGCTAGCGGTGGGCAGTACTTC
.	.	TRBJ2-2	TRBV27	CASCGGRSNTGELFF	TGTGCCAGCTGTGGGGGCCGTTCGAACACCGGGGAGCTGTTTTTT
TRBD2	.	TRBJ2-5	TRBV7-2	CASSLNGLAEETQYF	TGTGCCAGCAGCTTAAACGGACTAGCGGAAGAGACCCAGTACTTC
TRBD2	.	TRBJ2-3	TRBV6-4	CASSEIAGGSDTQYF	TGTGCCAGCAGTGAAATAGCGGGAGGATCGGATACGCAGTATTTT
.	once	TRBJ2-7	TRBV28	CASSTIGQSYEQYF	TGTGCCAGCAGTACTATAGGACAGTCCTACGAGCAGTACTTC
TRBD1	few	TRBJ2-7	TRBV18	CASSPRTGLYEQYF	TGTGCCAGCTCACCAAGGACAGGGCTGTACGAGCAGTACTTC
TRBD1	.	TRBJ2-1	TRBV7-8	CASSFRQGRDNEQFF	TGTGCCAGCAGCTTTAGACAGGGCCGTGACAATGAGCAGTTCTTC
.	once	TRBJ1-3	TRBV6-1	CASSEVGALWKDTIYF	TGTGCCAGCAGTGAAGTGGGAGCTCTCTGGAAGGACACCATATATTTT
TRBD2	once	TRBJ2-1	TRBV7-8	CASSLSPGLARLEQFF	TGTGCCAGCAGCTTAAGCCCGGGACTAGCCCGCCTTGAGCAGTTCTTC
.	.	TRBJ2-1	TRBV4-3	CASSQVGEEQFF	TGCGCCAGCAGCCAAGTGGGAGAGGAGCAGTTCTTC
.	.	TRBJ2-1	TRBV14	CASSQVSGRWFNEQFF	TGTGCCAGCAGCCAAGTCTCAGGGAGGTGGTTCAATGAGCAGTTCTTC
.	once	TRBJ2-7	TRBV5-1	CASSLAAISYEQYF	TGCGCCAGCAGCTTGGCCGCGATCTCCTACGAGCAGTACTTC
.	.	TRBJ2-7	TRBV27	CASSRRPAVEYEQYF	TGTGCCAGCAGCCGCCGCCCGGCGGTCGAGTACGAGCAGTACTTC
TRBD1	.	TRBJ2-7	TRBV27	CASSYGTGVLYEQYF	TGTGCCAGCAGTTACGGGACAGGGGTCCTCTACGAGCAGTACTTC
.	.	TRBJ1-4	TRBV3-1/TRBV3-2	CASSQGSRARNEKLFF	TGTGCCAGCAGCCAAGGATCCAGGGCTCGTAATGAAAAACTGTTTTTT
.	.	TRBJ1-5	TRBV6-4	CASRGQYFYSNQPQHF	TGTGCCAGCAGGGGGCAGTACTTTTATAGCAATCAGCCCCAGCATTTT
.	.	TRBJ2-2	TRBV3-1/TRBV3-2	CASSSSTGELFF	TGTGCCAGCAGCTCTAGCACCGGGGAGCTGTTTTTT
TRBD2	once	TRBJ2-7	TRBV6-5	CASSYSSGRDHEQYF	TGTGCCAGCAGTTACTCGAGCGGGAGGGACCACGAGCAGTACTTC
TRBD1	.	TRBJ2-5	TRBV6-5	CASSRGTDQETQYF	TGTGCCAGCAGTAGAGGGACAGACCAAGAGACCCAGTACTTC
TRBD2	.	TRBJ2-1	TRBV7-2	CASTLRFLLAGDNEQFF	TGTGCCAGCACCCTTAGATTTCTATTAGCGGGGGACAATGAGCAGTTCTTC
.	.	TRBJ1-5	TRBV1	CTSSQDGQEYNQPQHF	TGCACCAGCAGCCAAGATGGTCAGGAATACAATCAGCCCCAGCATTTT
TRBD2	.	TRBJ2-1	TRBV27	CASSNLAWEGLMEQFF	TGTGCCAGCAGTAACTTAGCGTGGGAGGGCCTTATGGAGCAGTTCTTC
.	.	TRBJ2-3	TRBV5-1	CASSYSPDTQYF	TGCGCCAGCAGTTATAGTCCGGATACGCAGTATTTT
TRBD1	.	TRBJ2-2	TRBV5-4	CASRDRGRDTGELFF	TGTGCCAGCAGGGACAGGGGGCGGGACACCGGGGAGCTGTTTTTT
TRBD1	.	TRBJ1-1	TRBV5-1	CASSGGTGLNTEAFF	TGCGCCAGCAGCGGGGGGACAGGGTTAAACACTGAAGCTTTCTTT
TRBD2	.	TRBJ2-3	TRBV5-4	CASRPLRETGTDTQYF	TGTGCCAGCAGACCTTTGCGGGAGACGGGTACAGATACGCAGTATTTT